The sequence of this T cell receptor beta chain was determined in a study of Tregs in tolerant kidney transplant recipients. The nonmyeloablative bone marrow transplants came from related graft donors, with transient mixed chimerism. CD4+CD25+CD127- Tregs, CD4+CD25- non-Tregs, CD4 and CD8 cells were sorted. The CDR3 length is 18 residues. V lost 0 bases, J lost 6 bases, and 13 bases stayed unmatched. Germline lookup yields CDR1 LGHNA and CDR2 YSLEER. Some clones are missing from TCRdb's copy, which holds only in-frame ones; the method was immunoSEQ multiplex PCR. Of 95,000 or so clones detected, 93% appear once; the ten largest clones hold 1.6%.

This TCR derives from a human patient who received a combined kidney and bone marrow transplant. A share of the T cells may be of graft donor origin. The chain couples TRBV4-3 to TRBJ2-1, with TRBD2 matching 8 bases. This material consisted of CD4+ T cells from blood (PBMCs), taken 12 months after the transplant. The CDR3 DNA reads TGCGCCAGCAGCCAAGAAGCGCCTCGCGGGACTAGATCCAATGAGCAGTTCTTC. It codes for CASSQEAPRGTRSNEQFF.